The 19 T cell receptor beta chains below come from one sample, sequenced in a study of blood T cell repertoires in COVID-19 (TCRdb year 2020). The method behind the library was the immunoSEQ multiplex PCR assay. TCRdb retrieved this table from immuneACCESS and kept in-frame rearrangements only. Not all clones are present; in checked studies, unresolved V genes account for under half, and no reason is known for the remainder. The sample contains around 47,000 clones, approximately 86% of them found a single time. The ten largest make up 20% to 30% of the sample. Sequencing input: peripheral blood. Receptors originate from a woman aged 80 or over in a cohort sampled during active or convalescent COVID-19.

The chain employs TRBV11-3 and TRBJ2-3; 7 bases match TRBD2. Germline values: CDR1 SGHNT, CDR2 YENEEA. The CDR3 covers 15 residues. The trim removed 6 bases at V and 0 bases at J, leaving 6 bases unmatched. The CDR3 bases are TGTGCCAGCAGGGCTACTAGCGTGAGCACAGATACGCAGTATTTT. Translation gives CASRATSVSTDTQYF.

The chain combines TRBV10-3 with TRBJ1-3; D ambiguous. The germline V gene has CDR1 ENHRY and CDR2 SYGVKD. This CDR3 spans 13 amino acids. V lost 5 bases, J lost 3 bases, and 8 bases lay in between. CDR3: CAISTGVGNTIYF. The CDR3 nucleotides read TGTGCCATCAGTACCGGGGTTGGAAACACCATATATTTT.

The J gene is TRBJ2-1, the V gene TRBV10-3; 7 bases align to TRBD2. The CDR3 runs 13 residues. Germline V lookup: CDR1 ENHRY, CDR2 SYGVKD. J was trimmed by 5 bases and V by 10 bases; bases with no gene match: 8. The chain's CDR3 is CATQGGRDNEQFF. CDR3 nucleotides: TGTGCCACTCAGGGTGGGAGGGACAATGAGCAGTTCTTC.

The chain combines TRBV5-6 with TRBJ1-3; 9 bases agree with TRBD1. CDR3 size: 14 residues. The trim removed 4 bases at V and 7 bases at J, leaving 6 bases unmatched. Germline V gene data show CDR1 as SGHDT and CDR2 as YYEEEE. The CDR3 here is CASSRTGERNTIYF. The CDR3 region has the DNA TGTGCCAGCAGCAGGACAGGGGAGCGGAACACCATATATTTT.

The rearrangement uses TRBV6-4 and TRBJ1-1; no reliable D call. Trimming cost V 5 bases and J 2 bases, with 9 bases left between them. CDR3 length: 13 residues. Germline V gene data show CDR1 as MRHNA and CDR2 as SNTAGT. The CDR3 coding sequence is TGTGCCAGCAGTAAACAGCCCAACACTGAAGCTTTCTTT. Its protein product is CASSKQPNTEAFF.

V is TRBV10-1 and J is TRBJ2-3, with unresolved D. V lost 2 bases, J lost 0 bases, and 12 bases lay in between. Germline lookup yields CDR1 WNHNN and CDR2 SYGVQD (reference sequence). CDR3 length: 16 residues. Here the CDR3 DNA reads TGCGCCAGCAGTGAGGTTGGCGGCCCTAGCACAGATACGCAGTATTTT. This translates into CASSEVGGPSTDTQYF.

V is TRBV11-2 and J is TRBJ1-1; 8 nucleotides agree with TRBD1. Germline CDR1 SGHAT, CDR2 FQNNGV. The ends lost 5 bases at V and 4 bases at J; junction bases unmatched: 6. This CDR3 spans 14 amino acids. Here the CDR3 DNA reads TGTGCCAGCAGCGTGACAGGGGTTGGCACTGAAGCTTTCTTT. Protein sequence: CASSVTGVGTEAFF.

This chain uses TRBV7-3 with TRBJ2-3, with TRBD1 matching over 9 bases. The CDR3 covers 15 residues. From germline, CDR1 is SGHTA and CDR2 FQGTGA. The trim removed 4 bases at V and 4 bases at J, leaving 6 bases unmatched. CDR3 in DNA: TGTGCCAGCAGCTCCGGGACAGGGAGGTCAGATACGCAGTATTTT. This codes for CASSSGTGRSDTQYF.

V is TRBV11-2 and J is TRBJ2-7; 15 bases align to TRBD2. V was pared by 5 bases and J by 3 bases, with 8 bases of the junction left unmatched. CDR3 size: 17 residues. Per germline, CDR1 SGHAT and CDR2 FQNNGV. CDR3 DNA: TGTGCCAGCAGCCCCGGGACTAGCGGGAGGTGGGGCTACGAGCAGTACTTC. It encodes CASSPGTSGRWGYEQYF.

The chain carries TRBV12-3 or TRBV12-4 and TRBJ1-5; D unresolved. Trimming removed 2 bases from V and 8 bases from J, with 7 bases in between. The CDR3 is 12 amino acids. The CDR3 nucleotides read TGTGCCAGCAGTTTACTGATAGAGCCCCAGCATTTT. The encoded protein is CASSLLIEPQHF.

This clone was recorded a few times. The chain combines TRBV6-2 or TRBV6-3 with TRBJ2-7; no definite D call. Germline V gene lookup returns CDR1 MNHEY and CDR2 SVGEGT. Trimming removed 0 bases from V and 5 bases from J, with 14 bases in between. The CDR3 consists of 15 residues. The CDR3 nucleotides read TGTGCCAGCAGTTACTCGTTGAATTTGGGCAACGAGCAGTACTTC. This encodes CASSYSLNLGNEQYF.

CDR3 residues: CASRSENSNQPQHF. CDR3 nucleotides: TGTGCCAGCAGATCAGAAAATAGCAATCAGCCCCAGCATTTT. The chain is built from TRBV2 and TRBJ1-5; D gene ambiguous. V dropped 6 bases and J dropped 0 bases, with 9 bases sitting between them. The CDR3 sequence is 14 residues long. Germline V CDR1 and CDR2: SNHLY, FYNNEI.

Here the CDR3 DNA reads TGTGCCACCGGGGGGGCCAGGAACACTGAAGCTTTCTTT. Protein sequence: CATGGARNTEAFF. J is TRBJ1-1 and V is TRBV5-6; the D gene is possibly TRBD1 (6 bases). V lost 9 bases to trimming and J lost 1 base, with 13 bases between them. The V gene's germline CDR1 is SGHDT and CDR2 YYEEEE. The CDR3 length is 13 residues.

The chain combines TRBV2 with TRBJ2-5; possible D gene TRBD1, 5 bases. CDR1 is SNHLY, CDR2 FYNNEI, per germline. Trimming shortened V by 3 bases and J by 0 bases, and 5 bases separated the two germline ends. The CDR3 spans 13 residues. CDR3 in amino acids: CASSDRDQETQYF. The CDR3 nucleotides are TGTGCCAGCAGTGACAGGGACCAAGAGACCCAGTACTTC.

The chain has TRBV4-2 and TRBJ2-7, with 13 bases fitting TRBD2. This CDR3 is built from 16 residues. Germline V gene sequence: CDR1 LGHNA, CDR2 YNFKEQ. The V segment lost 2 bases and the J segment 0 bases; nucleotides outside the gene matches: 1. The CDR3 here is CASSQTSGGASYEQYF. CDR3 sequence (DNA): TGTGCCAGCAGCCAAACTAGCGGGGGGGCCTCCTACGAGCAGTACTTC.

The rearrangement links TRBV9 to TRBJ1-2, with D perhaps TRBD1 (5 bases). Germline V gene sequence: CDR1 SGDLS, CDR2 YYNGEE. This CDR3 is built from 19 residues. Deletions cut 4 bases from V and 0 bases from J, with 25 bases between. The CDR3 DNA reads as TGTGCCAGCAGCCCACACAAAACAGGACTAGTATCTACTAACTATGGCTACACCTTC. Its translation is CASSPHKTGLVSTNYGYTF.

This chain joins TRBV4-3 and TRBJ1-2; the D is unclear. The CDR3 has 16 amino acids. Germline CDR1 LGHNA, CDR2 YSLEER. V lost 3 bases, J lost 4 bases, and 18 bases lay in between. The CDR3 nucleotides read TGCGCCAGCAGCCACCATACGCGGACTGGAGGCTATGGCTACACCTTC. This translates into CASSHHTRTGGYGYTF.

This rearrangement joins TRBV5-1 to TRBJ1-1; D uncertain. There are 13 residues in the CDR3. CDR1 SGHRS and CDR2 YFSETQ come from the germline V gene. Trimming took off 1 base at V and 2 bases at J, with 6 bases between the two ends. The CDR3 coding sequence is TGCGCCAGCAGCTTGACAACAAACACTGAAGCTTTCTTT. Its protein is CASSLTTNTEAFF.

The chain combines TRBV6-5 with TRBJ1-2; D gene uncertain. Germline V CDR1 and CDR2: MNHEY, SVGAGI. Trimming removed 6 bases from V and 5 bases from J, with 16 bases in between. The CDR3 length is 14 residues. This CDR3 reads CASRRPTTNYGYTF. In nucleotides, the CDR3 is TGTGCCAGCAGGAGGCCGACTACGAATTATGGCTACACCTTC.